A single sample is the source of the 19 T cell receptor beta chains below, sequenced in a study of cytomegalovirus exposure and HLA in healthy donors. In the PCR, 60 Vbeta and 13 Jbeta primers were used. The assay was immunoSEQ multiplex PCR, and TCRdb's table has in-frame clones only and misses some. The data show roughly 120,000 clones, about 80% seen once. Source material: PBMCs. The receptor set was obtained from a woman between 45 and 65 years old in good health and CMV-seropositive.

The chain combines TRBV6-5 with TRBJ1-1; the match to TRBD1 covers 8 bases. CDR1 is MNHEY, CDR2 SVGAGI, per germline. There are 13 residues in the CDR3. Trimming at V came to 5 bases and at J to 5 bases, leaving 4 bases not matched to a gene. The CDR3 bases are TGTGCCAGCAGTGGGGACAGGTTTACTGAAGCTTTCTTT. Its protein product is CASSGDRFTEAFF.

This chain connects TRBV7-2 to TRBJ1-5; D possibly corresponds to TRBD1 (6 bases). V gave up 5 bases and J gave up 4 bases, with 15 bases separating them. Germline V CDR1 and CDR2: SGHTA, FQGNSA. This CDR3 has 15 residues. The CDR3 spells CASSLTGLVNQPQHF. In DNA, the CDR3 is TGTGCCAGCAGCCTAACAGGGTTGGTGAATCAGCCCCAGCATTTT.

The genes are TRBV7-3 and TRBJ1-1; D might be TRBD1 (6 bases). Germline CDR1 SGHTA, CDR2 FQGTGA. Trimming left V 4 bases short and J 7 bases short, with 13 bases between. The CDR3 has 13 amino acids. The CDR3 DNA follows: TGTGCCAGCAGCTCAACACAGGGAAATGAAGCTTTCTTT. Amino acids: CASSSTQGNEAFF.

The chain couples TRBV6-5 to TRBJ2-7; a weak D match, TRBD1 (5 bases). The CDR3 extends over 13 amino acids. V was clipped by 2 bases and J by 4 bases, with 9 bases between them. Per the germline V gene, CDR1 is MNHEY and CDR2 is SVGAGI. CDR3 bases: TGTGCCAGCAGTTACGGACATAGGTACGAGCAGTACTTC. It codes for CASSYGHRYEQYF.

V gene TRBV6-5 combines with J gene TRBJ2-7, with a weak D call TRBD1 (6 bases). CDR3 length equals 13 residues. Germline loops: CDR1 MNHEY, CDR2 SVGAGI. Trimming removed 5 bases at V and 1 base at J, with 9 bases between. The CDR3 sequence: CASSKTGSYEQYF. CDR3 bases: TGTGCCAGCAGTAAAACAGGGTCCTACGAGCAGTACTTC.

Notes on this clone: The CDR3 carries no conserved terminal phenylalanine or tryptophan, so it likely arises from a read error. The chain combines TRBV6-1 with TRBJ2-4, with D perhaps matching TRBD1 (6 bases). This CDR3 has 16 amino acids. From germline, CDR1 is MNHNS and CDR2 SASEGT. Trimming stripped 1 base from V and 5 bases from J, with 15 bases between. The CDR3, as DNA: TGTGCCAGCAGTGAAGAGTTTAGGACAGCTCAAAACATTCAGTACCTC. The encoded protein is CASSEEFRTAQNIQYL.

This sequence joins TRBV7-3 and TRBJ2-1; 13 positions agree with TRBD2. The CDR3 totals 17 residues. V dropped 3 bases and J dropped 5; count of bases not matched to a gene: 7. CDR1 SGHTA and CDR2 FQGTGA come from the germline V gene. CDR3: CASSFSVGTSGDNEQFF. The CDR3 DNA sequence: TGTGCCAGCAGCTTCTCGGTCGGGACTAGCGGGGACAATGAGCAGTTCTTC.

This chain connects TRBV20-1 to TRBJ1-2; 7 bases map to TRBD1. CDR3 size: 10 residues. Germline CDR1 reads DFQATT; CDR2 reads SNEGSKA (reference sequence). The DNA of the CDR3 is TGCAGCGACAGGGTGGAGGGCTACACCTTC. Its protein product is CSDRVEGYTF.

The chain carries TRBV15 and TRBJ2-7, with D possibly TRBD1 on 5 matching bases. This CDR3 spans 15 amino acids. Germline-derived CDR1 and CDR2 are LNHNV and YYDKDF (reference sequence). Trimming pared 0 bases from V and 3 bases from J, leaving 12 bases between. DNA of the CDR3: TGTGCCACCAGCAGAGAACGACAGTTTAGCTACGAGCAGTACTTC. Encoded protein: CATSRERQFSYEQYF.

This clone was seen a few times. The chain recombines TRBV7-9 with TRBJ1-3; tentative D call: TRBD1 (6 bases). V lost 5 bases, J lost 0 bases, and 14 bases lay in between. This CDR3 is 16 amino acids long. Germline CDR1 is SEHNR and CDR2 is FQNEAQ (reference sequence). DNA for the CDR3: TGTGCCAGCAGCCTCCTGGACAGAAGCTCTGGAAACACCATATATTTT. Protein sequence: CASSLLDRSSGNTIYF.

The chain employs TRBV4-2 and TRBJ2-7; 8 bases map to TRBD1. This CDR3 is 15 amino acids long. Per the germline V gene, CDR1 is LGHNA and CDR2 is YNFKEQ. Trimming took 0 bases from V and 1 from J; bases not matched to a gene: 2. The CDR3 region is CASSQEGQGSYEQYF. CDR3 DNA: TGTGCCAGCAGCCAAGAAGGACAGGGTTCCTACGAGCAGTACTTC.

The genes are TRBV27 and TRBJ2-1; 12 bases are shared with TRBD2. The germline CDR1 and CDR2 sequences are MNHEY and SMNVEV (reference sequence). V shed 6 bases and J 4 bases; nucleotides not matched to a gene: 7. The CDR3 consists of 16 residues. The CDR3 sequence: CASRRSGTSGYNEQFF. CDR3 sequence (DNA): TGTGCCAGCAGACGCTCCGGGACTAGCGGGTACAATGAGCAGTTCTTC.

The chain has TRBV7-2 and TRBJ2-1; D call uncertain. The V and J ends lost 3 bases and 0 bases respectively, with 9 bases between them. Germline V gene sequence: CDR1 SGHTA, CDR2 FQGNSA. The CDR3 extends over 15 amino acids. CDR3 DNA sequence: TGTGCCAGCAGCTTCGACTCGAGCTCCTACAATGAGCAGTTCTTC. As protein: CASSFDSSSYNEQFF.

J is TRBJ2-2 and V is TRBV2; D might be TRBD2 (6 bases). Trimming took 2 bases from V and 5 from J, leaving 9 bases between them. The CDR3 has 14 amino acids. Germline lookup yields CDR1 SNHLY and CDR2 FYNNEI. CDR3 sequence: CASSELRETGELFF. CDR3 coding DNA: TGTGCCAGCAGTGAATTGCGGGAAACCGGGGAGCTGTTTTTT. Full variable domain (missing parts from reference TRBV2 and TRBJ2-2): EPEVTQTPSHQVTQMGQEVILRCVPISNHLYFYWYRQILGQKVEFLVSFYNNEISEKSEIFDDQFSVERPDGSNFTLKIRSTKLEDSAMYFCASSELRETGELFFGEGSRLTVL.

This clone was seen once. The V and J genes are TRBV4-3 and TRBJ1-3; no firm D call. V was trimmed by 2 bases and J by 0 bases, leaving 8 bases between them. The CDR3 is made up of 15 amino acids. Germline V gives CDR1 LGHNA, CDR2 YSLEER. The CDR3 DNA is TGCGCCAGCAGCCAAAATCGGGGCTCTGGAAACACCATATATTTT. This encodes CASSQNRGSGNTIYF.

The rearrangement links TRBV6-4 to TRBJ1-2, with D possibly matching TRBD1 (6 bases). This CDR3 has 9 amino acids. Trimming took off 11 bases at V and 9 bases at J, with 10 bases between the two ends. Germline lookup yields CDR1 MRHNA and CDR2 SNTAGT. CDR3 nucleotides: TGTGCCCACAGGGTGAGCTACACCTTC. Residues: CAHRVSYTF.

This chain connects TRBV19 to TRBJ2-3; the match to TRBD1 covers 8 bases. This CDR3 comprises 15 residues. The V segment lost 5 bases and the J segment 5 bases; nucleotides outside the gene matches: 9. Germline V gene lookup returns CDR1 LNHDA and CDR2 SQIVND (reference sequence). Written as DNA, the CDR3 is TGTGCCAGTAGTGACCCCAGGGGGCCCGGAGATACGCAGTATTTT. Translation: CASSDPRGPGDTQYF.

The CDR3 region has the DNA TGTGCCAGCAGTTACTCGGGCGGGCCCTCCTACGAGCAGTACTTC. Translated, it gives CASSYSGGPSYEQYF. This chain links TRBV6-5 with TRBJ2-7; D may be TRBD2 (5 bases). Between the trimmed V and J ends, which lost 0 bases and 0 bases, there was a span of 9 bases. The CDR3 extends over 15 amino acids. Germline-derived CDR1 and CDR2 are MNHEY and SVGAGI.

The rearrangement joins TRBV7-8 to TRBJ1-5; a weak D match, TRBD1 (5 bases). There are 16 residues in the CDR3. CDR1 SGHVS and CDR2 FQNEAQ come from the germline V gene. V was pared by 4 bases and J by 0 bases, with 13 bases between. In DNA, the CDR3 is TGTGCCAGCAGCTCCAACGGGGGTTATAGCAATCAGCCCCAGCATTTT. It specifies CASSSNGGYSNQPQHF.